This T cell receptor (beta chain) was identified in a study of CD8+CD57+ T cells in acquired aplastic anemia. Study-wide context: The DNA of sorted CD4+ and CD8+ cells averaged about 3 ug.

The TCR beta profiling, which covered VDJ combination and CDR3 sequence, was carried out using genomic DNA as the template. Each CDR3 protein gets one entry after TCRdb re-called the reads with MiXCR. The sample consists of 180,000 or so distinct CDR3 sequences, more than 45% of them appearing once. For sequencing, patients were chosen who had shown expansion of CD8+CD57+ cells by flow cytometry. The diagnosis in all patients was severe acquired aplastic anemia. No therapy was given to patients before blood sampling. V lost 1 base and J lost 3, with 7 bases in between. Germline assignment: CDR1 DFQATT and CDR2 SNEGSKA (reference sequence). The CDR3 sequence is 12 residues long.

Material: sorted CD4+, CD8+, or CD8+CD57+ T cells (not recorded which) from PBMCs. The genes are TRBV20-1 and TRBJ2-7; D is unclear. This clonotype originated in a human donor with aplastic anemia. The DNA for the CDR3 is TGCAGTGCTAGAGGGTTGGGCTACGAGCAGTACTTC. Translation: CSARGLGYEQYF.